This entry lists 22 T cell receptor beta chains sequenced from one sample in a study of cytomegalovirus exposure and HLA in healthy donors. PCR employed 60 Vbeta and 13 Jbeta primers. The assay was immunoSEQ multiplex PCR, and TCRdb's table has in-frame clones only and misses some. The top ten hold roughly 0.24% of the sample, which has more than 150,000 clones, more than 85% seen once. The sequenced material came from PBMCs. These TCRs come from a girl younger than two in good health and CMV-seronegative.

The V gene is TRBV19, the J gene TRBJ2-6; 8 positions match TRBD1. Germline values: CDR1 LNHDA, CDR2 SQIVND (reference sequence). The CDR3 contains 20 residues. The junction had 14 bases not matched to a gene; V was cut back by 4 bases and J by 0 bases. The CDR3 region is CASSRGRGQLDSSGANVLTF. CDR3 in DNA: TGTGCCAGTAGTAGAGGCAGGGGGCAACTGGACAGCTCTGGGGCCAACGTCCTGACTTTC.

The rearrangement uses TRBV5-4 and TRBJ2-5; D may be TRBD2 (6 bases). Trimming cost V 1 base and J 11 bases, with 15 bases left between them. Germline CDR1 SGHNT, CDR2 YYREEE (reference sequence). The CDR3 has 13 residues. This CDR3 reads CASSLSLAEEQYF. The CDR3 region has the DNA TGTGCCAGCAGCTTGTCTTTAGCGGAGGAGCAGTACTTC.

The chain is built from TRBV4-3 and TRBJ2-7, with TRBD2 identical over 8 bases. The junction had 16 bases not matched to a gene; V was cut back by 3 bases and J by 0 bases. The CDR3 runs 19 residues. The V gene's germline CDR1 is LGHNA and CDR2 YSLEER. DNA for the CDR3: TGCGCCAGCAGCCATCGAATAGCGGGACCTTCCAAACACTCCTACGAGCAGTACTTC. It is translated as CASSHRIAGPSKHSYEQYF.

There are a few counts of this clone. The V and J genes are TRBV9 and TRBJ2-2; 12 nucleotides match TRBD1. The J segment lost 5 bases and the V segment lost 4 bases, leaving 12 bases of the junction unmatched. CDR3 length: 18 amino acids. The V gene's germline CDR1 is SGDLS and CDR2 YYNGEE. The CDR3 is CASSQPRDRGQSTGELFF. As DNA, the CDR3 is TGTGCCAGCAGCCAGCCACGGGACAGGGGGCAATCGACCGGGGAGCTGTTTTTT.

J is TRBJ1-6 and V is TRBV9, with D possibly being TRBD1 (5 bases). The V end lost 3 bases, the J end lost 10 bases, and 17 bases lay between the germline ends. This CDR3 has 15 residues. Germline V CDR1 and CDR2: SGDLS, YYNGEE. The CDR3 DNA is TGTGCCAGCAGCGCCAGGGCAGCAAGAGACTCACCCCTCCACTTT. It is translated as CASSARAARDSPLHF.

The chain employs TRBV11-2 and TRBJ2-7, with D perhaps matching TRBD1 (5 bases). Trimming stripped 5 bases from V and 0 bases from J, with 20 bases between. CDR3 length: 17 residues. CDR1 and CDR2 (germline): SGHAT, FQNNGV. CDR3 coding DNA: TGTGCCAGCAGCCCCTTTCCGGCAGGGCGAGCCTCCTACGAGCAGTACTTC. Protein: CASSPFPAGRASYEQYF.

CDR3 sequence reads: CASSSRQERYYGYTF. In DNA form, the CDR3 reads TGTGCCAGCAGCTCCCGACAGGAACGCTACTATGGCTACACCTTC. The V gene is TRBV7-2, the J gene TRBJ1-2, with TRBD1 as a possible D gene (6 bases). V shed 4 bases and J shed 3 bases, with 15 bases lying between them. Per germline, CDR1 SGHTA and CDR2 FQGNSA. The CDR3 contains 15 residues.

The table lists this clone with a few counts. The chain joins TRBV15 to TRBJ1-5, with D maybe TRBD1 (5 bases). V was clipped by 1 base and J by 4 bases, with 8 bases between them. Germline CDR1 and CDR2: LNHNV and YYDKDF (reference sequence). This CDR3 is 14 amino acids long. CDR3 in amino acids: CATSRVRENQPQHF. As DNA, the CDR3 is TGTGCCACCAGCAGAGTCAGGGAAAATCAGCCCCAGCATTTT.

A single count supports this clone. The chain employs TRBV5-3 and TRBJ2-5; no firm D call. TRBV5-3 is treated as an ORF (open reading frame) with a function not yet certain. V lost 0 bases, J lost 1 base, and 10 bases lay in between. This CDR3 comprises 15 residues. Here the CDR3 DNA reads TGTGCCAGAAGCTTGGGGCCAGACTCCCAAGAGACCCAGTACTTC. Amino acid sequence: CARSLGPDSQETQYF.

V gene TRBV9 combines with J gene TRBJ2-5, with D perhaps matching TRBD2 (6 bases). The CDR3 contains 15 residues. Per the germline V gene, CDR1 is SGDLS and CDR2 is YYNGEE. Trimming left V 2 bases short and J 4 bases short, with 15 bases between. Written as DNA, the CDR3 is TGTGCCAGCAGCGTGGGACTCTCAGGCGCAGAGACCCAGTACTTC. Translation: CASSVGLSGAETQYF.

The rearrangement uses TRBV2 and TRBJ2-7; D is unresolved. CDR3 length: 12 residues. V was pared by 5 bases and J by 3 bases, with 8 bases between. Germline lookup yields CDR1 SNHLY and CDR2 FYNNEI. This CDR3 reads CASSLLNYEQYF. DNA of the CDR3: TGTGCCAGCAGTCTGCTAAACTACGAGCAGTACTTC.

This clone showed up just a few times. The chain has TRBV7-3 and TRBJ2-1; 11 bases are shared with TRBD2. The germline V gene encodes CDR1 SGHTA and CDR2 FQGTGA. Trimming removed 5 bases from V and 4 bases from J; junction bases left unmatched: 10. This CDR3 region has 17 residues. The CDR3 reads CASSPTYLAGGYNEQFF. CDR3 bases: TGTGCCAGCAGCCCCACCTACCTAGCGGGAGGATACAATGAGCAGTTCTTC. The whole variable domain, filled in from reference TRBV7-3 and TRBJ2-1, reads GAGVSQTPSNKVTEKGKYVELRCDPISGHTALYWYRQSLGQGPEFLIYFQGTGAADDSGLPNDRFFAVRPEGSVSTLKIQRTERGDSAVYLCASSPTYLAGGYNEQFFGPGTRLTVL.

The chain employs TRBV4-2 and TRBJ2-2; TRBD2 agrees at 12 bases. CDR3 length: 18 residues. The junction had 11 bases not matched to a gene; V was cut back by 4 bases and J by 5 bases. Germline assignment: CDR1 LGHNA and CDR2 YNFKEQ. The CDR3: CASSRVPPGTSGTGELFF. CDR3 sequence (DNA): TGTGCCAGCAGCCGCGTCCCTCCCGGGACTAGCGGGACCGGGGAGCTGTTTTTT.

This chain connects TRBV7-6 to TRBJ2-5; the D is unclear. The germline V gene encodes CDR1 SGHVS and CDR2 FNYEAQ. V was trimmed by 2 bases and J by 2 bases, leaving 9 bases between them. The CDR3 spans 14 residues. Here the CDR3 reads CASSLYSLQETQYF. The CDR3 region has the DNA TGTGCCAGCAGCTTATACTCCCTACAAGAGACCCAGTACTTC.

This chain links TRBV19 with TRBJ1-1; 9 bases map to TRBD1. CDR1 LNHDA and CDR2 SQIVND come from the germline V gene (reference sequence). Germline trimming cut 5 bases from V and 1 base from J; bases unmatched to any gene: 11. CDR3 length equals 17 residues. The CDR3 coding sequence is TGTGCCAGTAGTCGAAACCTACAGGGGGCACGGAACACTGAAGCTTTCTTT. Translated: CASSRNLQGARNTEAFF.

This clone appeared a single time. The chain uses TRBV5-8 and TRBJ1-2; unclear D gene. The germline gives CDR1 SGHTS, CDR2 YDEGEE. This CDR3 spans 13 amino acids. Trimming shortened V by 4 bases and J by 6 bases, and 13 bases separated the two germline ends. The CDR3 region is CASSLPRTHGYTF. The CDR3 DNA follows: TGTGCCAGCAGCCTACCGCGAACCCATGGCTACACCTTC.

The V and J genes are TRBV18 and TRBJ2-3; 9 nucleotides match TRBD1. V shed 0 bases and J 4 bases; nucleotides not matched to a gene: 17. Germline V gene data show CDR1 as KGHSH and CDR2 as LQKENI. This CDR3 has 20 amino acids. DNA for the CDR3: TGTGCCAGCTCACCACCGTATCAAAGATGGGGACAGGGTGAGGCAGATACGCAGTATTTT. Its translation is CASSPPYQRWGQGEADTQYF.

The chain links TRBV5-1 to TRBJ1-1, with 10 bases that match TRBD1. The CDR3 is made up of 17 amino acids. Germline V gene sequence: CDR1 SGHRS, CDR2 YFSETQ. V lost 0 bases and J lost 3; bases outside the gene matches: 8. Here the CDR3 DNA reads TGCGCCAGCAGCTTGGCGACAGGGGGCTATGAATACACTGAAGCTTTCTTT. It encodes CASSLATGGYEYTEAFF. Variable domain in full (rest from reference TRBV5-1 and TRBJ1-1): KAGVTQTPRYLIKTRGQQVTLSCSPISGHRSVSWYQQTPGQGLQFLFEYFSETQRNKGNFPGRFSGRQFSNSRSEMNVSTLELGDSALYLCASSLATGGYEYTEAFFGQGTRLTVV.

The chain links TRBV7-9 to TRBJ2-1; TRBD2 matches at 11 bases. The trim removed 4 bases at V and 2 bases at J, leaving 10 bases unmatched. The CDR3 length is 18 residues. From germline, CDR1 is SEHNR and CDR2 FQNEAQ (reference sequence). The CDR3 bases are TGTGCCAGCAGCTCGGTTAGCGGGAGGGCCCCGGCCTACAATGAGCAGTTCTTC. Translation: CASSSVSGRAPAYNEQFF.

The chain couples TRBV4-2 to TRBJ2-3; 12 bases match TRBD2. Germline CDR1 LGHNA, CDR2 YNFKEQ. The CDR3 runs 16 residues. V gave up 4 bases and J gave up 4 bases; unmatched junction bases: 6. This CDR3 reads CASSPWTSGVSDTQYF. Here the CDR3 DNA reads TGTGCCAGCAGCCCATGGACTAGCGGGGTGTCAGATACGCAGTATTTT.

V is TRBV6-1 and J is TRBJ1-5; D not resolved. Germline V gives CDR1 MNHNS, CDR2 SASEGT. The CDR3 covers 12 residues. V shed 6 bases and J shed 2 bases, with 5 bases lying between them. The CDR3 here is CASRGGNQPQHF. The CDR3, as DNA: TGTGCCAGCAGGGGAGGCAATCAGCCCCAGCATTTT.

CDR3 loop: CASRRIGKTDTQYF. CDR3 bases: TGCGCCAGCAGGAGGATAGGAAAGACAGATACGCAGTATTTT. This sequence joins TRBV4-1 and TRBJ2-3; D is unclear. The CDR3 length is 14 residues. Germline CDR1 and CDR2: MGHRA and YSYEKL. V was pared by 6 bases and J by 3 bases, with 13 bases between.